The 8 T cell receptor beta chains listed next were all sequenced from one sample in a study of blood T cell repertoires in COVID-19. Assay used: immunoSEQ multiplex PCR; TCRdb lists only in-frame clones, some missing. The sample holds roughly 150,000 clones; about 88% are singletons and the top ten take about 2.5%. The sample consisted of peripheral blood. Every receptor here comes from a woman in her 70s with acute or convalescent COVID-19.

CDR3 nucleotide sequence: TGTGCCAGCAGACCCAATACAGGGGGTGAGACCCAGTACTTC. Translated, it gives CASRPNTGGETQYF. The chain has TRBV27 and TRBJ2-5; 8 bases are a match to TRBD1. J was trimmed by 5 bases and V by 6 bases; bases with no gene match: 8. Germline V gene sequence: CDR1 MNHEY, CDR2 SMNVEV (reference sequence). This CDR3 spans 14 amino acids.

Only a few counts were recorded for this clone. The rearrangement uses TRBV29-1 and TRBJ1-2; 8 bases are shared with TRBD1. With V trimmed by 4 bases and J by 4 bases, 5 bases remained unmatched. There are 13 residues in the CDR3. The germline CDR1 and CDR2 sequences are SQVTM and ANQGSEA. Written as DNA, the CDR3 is TGCAGCGTTGGGACAGGGAGCTCCTATGGCTACACCTTC. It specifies CSVGTGSSYGYTF.

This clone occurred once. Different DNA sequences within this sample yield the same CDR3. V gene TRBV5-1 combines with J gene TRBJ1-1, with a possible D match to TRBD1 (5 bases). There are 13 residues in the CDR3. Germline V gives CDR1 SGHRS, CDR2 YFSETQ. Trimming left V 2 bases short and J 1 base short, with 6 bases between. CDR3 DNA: TGCGCCAGCAGCTTTCAGGGGAACACTGAAGCTTTCTTT. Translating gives CASSFQGNTEAFF.

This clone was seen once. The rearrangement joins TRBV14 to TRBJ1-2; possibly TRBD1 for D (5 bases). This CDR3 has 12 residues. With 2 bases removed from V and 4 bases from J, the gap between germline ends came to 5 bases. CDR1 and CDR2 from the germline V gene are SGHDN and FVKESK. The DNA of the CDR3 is TGTGCCAGCAGCCAACAGGGCTATGGCTACACCTTC. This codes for CASSQQGYGYTF. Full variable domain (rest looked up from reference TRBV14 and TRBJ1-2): EAGVTQFPSHSVIEKGQTVTLRCDPISGHDNLYWYRRVMGKEIKFLLHFVKESKQDESGMPNNRFLAERTGGTYSTLKVQPAELEDSGVYFCASSQQGYGYTFGSGTRLTVV.

For the CDR3, the DNA is TGTGCCAGCAGTCGGGGTGGGGAGACCCAGTACTTC. As protein: CASSRGGETQYF. V and J are TRBV6-2 or TRBV6-3 and TRBJ2-5; weak D call: TRBD2 (5 bases). CDR1 and CDR2 (germline): MNHEY, SVGEGT. This CDR3 region has 12 residues. Trimming shortened V by 5 bases and J by 5 bases, and 9 bases separated the two germline ends.

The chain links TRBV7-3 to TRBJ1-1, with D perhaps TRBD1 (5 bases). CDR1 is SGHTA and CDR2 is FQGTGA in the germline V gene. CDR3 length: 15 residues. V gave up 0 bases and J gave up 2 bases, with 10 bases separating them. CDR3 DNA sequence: TGTGCCAGCAGCTTAACGGCAGGGACTAACACTGAAGCTTTCTTT. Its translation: CASSLTAGTNTEAFF.

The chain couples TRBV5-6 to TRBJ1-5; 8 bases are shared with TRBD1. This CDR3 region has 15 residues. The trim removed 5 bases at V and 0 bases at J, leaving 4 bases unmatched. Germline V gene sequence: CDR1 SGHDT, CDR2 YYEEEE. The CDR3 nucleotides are TGTGCCAGCAGTACAGGGGGGGATAGCAATCAGCCCCAGCATTTT. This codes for CASSTGGDSNQPQHF.

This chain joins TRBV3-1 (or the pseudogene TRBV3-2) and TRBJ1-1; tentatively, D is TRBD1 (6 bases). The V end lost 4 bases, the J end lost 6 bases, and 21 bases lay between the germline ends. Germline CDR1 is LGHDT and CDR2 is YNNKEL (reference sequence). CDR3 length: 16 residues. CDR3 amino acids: CASSLHRDHLGSEAFF. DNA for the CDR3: TGTGCCAGCAGCCTCCACAGGGACCACTTGGGGTCTGAAGCTTTCTTT.